The T cell receptor beta chain described here comes from a study of T cell repertoires in cytomegalovirus infection. For the study at large: CMV epitopes, recently identified HLA-C-restricted and well-studied HLA-B-restricted, were used. Public TCR beta signatures marked donors with CMV infection and the matching HLA.

This clonotype was counted between two and nine times. Its cognate antigen is unknown. TCRdb independently ran MiXCR on the reads; one entry per CDR3 protein. Counted here are approximately 300,000 distinct CDR3 sequences, under 35% occurring once; the ten biggest clones make up over 15%. Study observations and caveats: The response measured ex vivo was dominated by TCR beta clonotypes (HLA-C-restricted and CMV-specific). Cumulative frequency of public TCR beta families picked out carriers of CMV plus the relevant HLA.

This clonotype was sampled from a human donor in good health (CMV status not recorded). Some clones in this sample may be carry-over from other donors' samples. Source: cultured PBMCs, taken from culture after CMV antigen stimulation.

The chain's CDR3 is CASSHPGRREDTQYF. CDR3 nucleotides: TGTGCCAGCAGCCATCCCGGCCGCCGGGAAGATACGCAGTATTTT. The gene calls are TRBV7-6 and TRBJ2-3, with D maybe TRBD2 (5 bases). The CDR3 is 15 residues long. The V gene lost 5 bases and the J gene lost 5 bases, with 17 bases spanning the gap. Germline V gene data show CDR1 as SGHVS and CDR2 as FNYEAQ.